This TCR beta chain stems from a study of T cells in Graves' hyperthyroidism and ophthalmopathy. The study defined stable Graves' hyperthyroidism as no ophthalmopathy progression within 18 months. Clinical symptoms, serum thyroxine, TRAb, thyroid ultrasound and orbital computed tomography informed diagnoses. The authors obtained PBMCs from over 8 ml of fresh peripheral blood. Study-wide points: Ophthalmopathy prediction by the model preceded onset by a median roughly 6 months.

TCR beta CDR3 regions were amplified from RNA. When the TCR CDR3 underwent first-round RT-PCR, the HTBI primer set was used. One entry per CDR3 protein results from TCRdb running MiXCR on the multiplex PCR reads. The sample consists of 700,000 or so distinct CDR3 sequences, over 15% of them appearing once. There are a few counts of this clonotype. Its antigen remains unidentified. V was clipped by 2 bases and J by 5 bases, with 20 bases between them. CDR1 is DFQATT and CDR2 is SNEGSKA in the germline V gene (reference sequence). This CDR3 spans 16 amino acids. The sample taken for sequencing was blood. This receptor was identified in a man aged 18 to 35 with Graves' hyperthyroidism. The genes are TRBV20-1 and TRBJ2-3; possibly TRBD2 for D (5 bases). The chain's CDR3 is CSARPIPGSLGDTQYF. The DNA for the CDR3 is TGCAGTGCTAGACCAATCCCGGGATCCTTGGGAGATACGCAGTATTTT.